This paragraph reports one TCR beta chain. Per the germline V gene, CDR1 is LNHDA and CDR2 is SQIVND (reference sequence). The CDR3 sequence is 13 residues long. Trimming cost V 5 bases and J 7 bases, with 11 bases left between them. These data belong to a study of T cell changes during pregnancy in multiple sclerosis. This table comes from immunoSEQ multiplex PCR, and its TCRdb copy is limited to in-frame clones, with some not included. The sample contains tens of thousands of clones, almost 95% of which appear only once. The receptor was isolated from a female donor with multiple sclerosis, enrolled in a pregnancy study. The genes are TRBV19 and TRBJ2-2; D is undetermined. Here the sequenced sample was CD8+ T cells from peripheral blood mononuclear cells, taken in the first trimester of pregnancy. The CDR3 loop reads CASSVRSDGELFF. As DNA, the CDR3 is TGTGCCAGTAGTGTGCGTTCCGACGGGGAGCTGTTTTTT.